This T cell receptor beta chain was captured by sequencing in a study of shared T cell receptors in the human thymus. Method: immunoSEQ multiplex PCR; TCRdb's copy keeps in-frame clones and lacks some. The sample holds fewer than 700,000 clones, roughly 88% seen once. Trimming took off 4 bases at V and 0 bases at J, with 9 bases between the two ends. Germline V lookup: CDR1 SGHTA, CDR2 FQGNSA. CDR3 length equals 15 residues. The data were also submitted as part of a second study, on human thymus T cells. That paper notes: Donors were healthy Finnish infants having corrective surgery for congenital heart defects. Resections obtained during corrective heart surgery supplied the thymus tissue.

This TCR was recovered from a boy less than two years old with a congenital heart defect. Sequencing was carried out using thymocytes. V gene TRBV7-2 combines with J gene TRBJ1-4, with a weak D call TRBD1 (5 bases). CDR3: CASSYRGSTNEKLFF. For the CDR3, the DNA is TGTGCCAGCAGCTACCGGGGGTCAACTAATGAAAAACTGTTTTTT.